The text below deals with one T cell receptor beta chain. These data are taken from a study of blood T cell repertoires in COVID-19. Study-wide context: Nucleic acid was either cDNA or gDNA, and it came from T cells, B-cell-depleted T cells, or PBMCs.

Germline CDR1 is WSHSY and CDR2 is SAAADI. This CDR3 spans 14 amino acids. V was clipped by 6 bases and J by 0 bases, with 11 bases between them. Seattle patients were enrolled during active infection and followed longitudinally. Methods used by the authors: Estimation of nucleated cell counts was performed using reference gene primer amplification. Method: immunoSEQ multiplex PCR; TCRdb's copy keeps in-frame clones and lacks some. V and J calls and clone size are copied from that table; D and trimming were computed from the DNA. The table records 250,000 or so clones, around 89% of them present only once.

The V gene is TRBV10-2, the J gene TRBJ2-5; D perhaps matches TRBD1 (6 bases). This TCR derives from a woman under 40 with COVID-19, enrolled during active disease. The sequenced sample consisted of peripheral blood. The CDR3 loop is CASRPRDNQETQYF. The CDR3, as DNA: TGCGCCAGCAGACCAAGGGACAACCAAGAGACCCAGTACTTC.